This TCR beta chain was captured by sequencing in a study of blood T cell repertoires in COVID-19. At the level of the study: PBMCs, B-cell-depleted T cells, or T cells provided the cDNA or gDNA that made up the material.

Germline lookup yields CDR1 SEHNR and CDR2 FQNEAQ (reference sequence). Trimming removed 5 bases from V and 3 bases from J; junction bases left unmatched: 7. The CDR3 length is 15 residues. Assay: immunoSEQ multiplex PCR; the TCRdb copy retains only in-frame clones and omits some. The sample yields approximately 390,000 clones, 90% seen once. Sequenced sample: peripheral blood. The chain carries TRBV7-9 and TRBJ1-3; 7 bases fit TRBD1. This TCR came from a man younger than 30 with active or convalescent COVID-19. The CDR3 is CASSPTGFGGNTIYF. The CDR3 nucleotides read TGTGCCAGCAGCCCGACAGGGTTCGGTGGAAACACCATATATTTT.